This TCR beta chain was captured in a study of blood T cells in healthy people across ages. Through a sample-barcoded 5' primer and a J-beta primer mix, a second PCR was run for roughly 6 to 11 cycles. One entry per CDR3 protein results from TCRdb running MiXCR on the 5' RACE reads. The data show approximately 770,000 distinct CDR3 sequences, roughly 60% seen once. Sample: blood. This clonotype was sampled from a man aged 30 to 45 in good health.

CDR3 nucleotides: TGTGCCAGCAGTGAGGGGTCGGGGTATGAAAAACTGTTTTTT. It translates to CASSEGSGYEKLFF. The gene calls are TRBV25-1 and TRBJ1-4; no reliable D call. Germline V gives CDR1 MGHDK, CDR2 SYGVNS. The V and J ends lost 3 bases and 6 bases respectively, with 11 bases between them. There are 14 residues in the CDR3.